Below are 23 T cell receptor beta chains sequenced from a single sample in a study of T cell repertoires in cytomegalovirus infection. Antigen specificity for these receptors is unknown. From the reads, TCRdb called clonotypes with MiXCR, one entry per CDR3 protein. The top ten clones hold 18% of a sample with about 700,000 distinct CDR3 sequences, around 30% of them seen once. This specimen consisted of cultured PBMCs, obtained from culture after CMV antigen stimulation. These receptors came from a human donor in good health (CMV status not recorded). Some clones in this sample may be carry-over from other donors' samples.

The rearrangement links TRBV20-1 to TRBJ2-2, with D unresolved. The CDR3 is 14 amino acids. V lost 0 bases and J lost 6, with 11 bases in between. Germline lookup yields CDR1 DFQATT and CDR2 SNEGSKA (reference sequence). CDR3 nucleotide sequence: TGCAGTGCTAGAGATGGGGTGGGTCCCGGGGAGCTGTTTTTT. Translated: CSARDGVGPGELFF.

This clonotype has a count of ten or more. The chain recombines TRBV7-9 with TRBJ2-1; 12 nucleotides line up with TRBD2. Germline trimming cut 5 bases from V and 8 bases from J; bases unmatched to any gene: 10. This CDR3 is 16 amino acids long. Per the germline V gene, CDR1 is SEHNR and CDR2 is FQNEAQ (reference sequence). DNA of the CDR3: TGTGCCAGCAGCCAACGTGGACTAGCGGGATCGGATGAGCAGTTCTTC. It translates to CASSQRGLAGSDEQFF.

The chain is built from TRBV7-2 and TRBJ1-5, with D possibly TRBD1 on 5 matching bases. Germline V gives CDR1 SGHTA, CDR2 FQGNSA. The CDR3 has 14 residues. V was cut by 1 base and J by 7 bases, with 11 bases left in between. The chain's CDR3 is CASSLVGERQPQHF. The CDR3 DNA sequence: TGTGCCAGCAGCTTAGTAGGGGAGCGACAGCCCCAGCATTTT.

This clonotype appeared many times. A read error may produce the germline difference seen at one junction end. This rearrangement joins TRBV4-3 to TRBJ2-7; the match to TRBD2 covers 11 bases. In germline, CDR1 is LGHNA, CDR2 YSLEER. This CDR3 contains 14 residues. The CDR3 spells CASSPGTSGYEQYF. In DNA, the CDR3 is TGTGCCAGCAGCCCCGGGACTAGCGGCTACGAGCAGTACTTC.

This rearrangement joins TRBV7-2 to TRBJ2-2; TRBD2 agrees at 8 bases. Germline CDR1 reads SGHTA; CDR2 reads FQGNSA. The CDR3 spans 17 residues. Unmatched junction bases numbered 10, after V lost 3 bases and J lost 4 bases. Written as DNA, the CDR3 is TGTGCCAGCAGCTTTCGGGCCGGGAGGGGATCCACCGGGGAGCTGTTTTTT. Its translation is CASSFRAGRGSTGELFF.

This clonotype was seen more than once but under ten times. This sequence joins TRBV4-1 and TRBJ1-3, with D possibly being TRBD1 (6 bases). V was trimmed by 3 bases and J by 4 bases, leaving 19 bases between them. The CDR3 sequence is 17 residues long. The germline CDR1 and CDR2 sequences are MGHRA and YSYEKL. CDR3 sequence reads: CASSHALQGSYGNTIYF. CDR3 coding DNA: TGCGCCAGCAGCCACGCCTTACAGGGATCGTACGGAAACACCATATATTTT.

The J gene is TRBJ2-1, the V gene TRBV7-2; 7 bases fit TRBD2. Germline lookup yields CDR1 SGHTA and CDR2 FQGNSA. V lost 5 bases to trimming and J lost 1 base; unmatched junction nucleotides: 5. This CDR3 has 15 residues. DNA of the CDR3: TGTGCCAGCAGCCCCAGCGGGAATTCCTACAATGAGCAGTTCTTC. Amino acid sequence: CASSPSGNSYNEQFF.

In its sample, this clonotype was seen a few times. The rearrangement links TRBV27 to TRBJ2-3, with D maybe TRBD2 (5 bases). Trimming left V 6 bases short and J 8 bases short, with 24 bases between. Germline CDR1 reads MNHEY; CDR2 reads SMNVEV (reference sequence). The length of the CDR3 is 16 residues. The CDR3 reads CASSTPTRVRPGTQYF. The CDR3 nucleotides read TGTGCCAGCAGCACTCCAACGAGGGTCCGGCCGGGTACGCAGTATTTT.

This clonotype was picked up a small number of times. The V gene is TRBV20-1, the J gene TRBJ1-2, with no clear D. This CDR3 spans 13 amino acids. The V end lost 0 bases, the J end lost 6 bases, and 11 bases lay between the germline ends. Germline CDR1 and CDR2: DFQATT and SNEGSKA (reference sequence). The CDR3 DNA is TGCAGTGCTAGAGATGGGTATCGAGATGGCTACACCTTC. It codes for CSARDGYRDGYTF.

V is TRBV5-1 and J is TRBJ2-6, with D unclear. The V gene's germline CDR1 is SGHRS and CDR2 YFSETQ. The V gene lost 3 bases and the J gene lost 0 bases, with 16 bases spanning the gap. This CDR3 has 18 residues. For the CDR3, the DNA is TGCGCCAGCAGCTCGTATCCCCCCATTGGCTCTGGGGCCAACGTCCTGACTTTC. This codes for CASSSYPPIGSGANVLTF.

The rearrangement uses TRBV6-2 or TRBV6-3 and TRBJ1-1; 8 bases line up with TRBD1. The CDR3 sequence is 15 residues long. The germline CDR1 and CDR2 sequences are MNHEY and SVGEGT. V dropped 5 bases and J dropped 3; count of bases not matched to a gene: 8. CDR3 sequence (DNA): TGTGCCAGCAGTACCCGGGACAGGTACTACACTGAAGCTTTCTTT. It specifies CASSTRDRYYTEAFF.

The chain recombines TRBV7-9 with TRBJ1-6; no clear D. This CDR3 spans 13 amino acids. The germline CDR1 and CDR2 sequences are SEHNR and FQNEAQ (reference sequence). The V end lost 5 bases, the J end lost 7 bases, and 9 bases lay between the germline ends. The CDR3 is CASSMGQNSPLHF. CDR3 sequence (DNA): TGTGCCAGCAGCATGGGCCAAAATTCACCCCTCCACTTT. Based on the CDR3 plus reference TRBV7-9 and TRBJ1-6, the full variable domain is DTGVSQNPRHKITKRGQNVTFRCDPISEHNRLYWYRQTLGQGPEFLTYFQNEAQLEKSRLLSDRFSAERPKGSFSTLEIQRTEQGDSAMYLCASSMGQNSPLHFGNGTRLTVT.

The chain joins TRBV7-6 to TRBJ2-1; the match to TRBD2 covers 11 bases. CDR1 is SGHVS and CDR2 is FNYEAQ in the germline V gene. The length of the CDR3 is 15 residues. V lost 1 base to trimming and J lost 10 bases; unmatched junction nucleotides: 6. In DNA form, the CDR3 reads TGTGCCAGCAGCTTAGTACGGCTAGCGGGAGGCGAGCAGTTCTTC. This encodes CASSLVRLAGGEQFF. The full variable domain, rest sourced from reference TRBV7-6 and TRBJ2-1, is GAGVSQSPRYKVTKRGQDVALRCDPISGHVSLYWYRQALGQGPEFLTYFNYEAQQDKSGLPNDRFSAERPEGSISTLTIQRTEQRDSAMYRCASSLVRLAGGEQFFGPGTRLTVL.

The chain has TRBV10-3 and TRBJ2-7; 10 bases are a match to TRBD1. Germline V gene lookup returns CDR1 ENHRY and CDR2 SYGVKD. The CDR3 is made up of 15 amino acids. The V and J ends lost 7 bases and 2 bases, in that order; junction bases with no gene match: 8. In DNA, the CDR3 is TGTGCCATCACCGGGGGACAGGGGCGCGCCTACGAGCAGTACTTC. As protein: CAITGGQGRAYEQYF.

Worth noting for this clonotype: One end of the junction is discordant with germline, which a read error may explain. V usage is TRBV7-2 and J usage is TRBJ2-4; D possibly corresponds to TRBD2 (5 bases). The CDR3 is made up of 14 amino acids. Germline lookup yields CDR1 SGHTA and CDR2 FQGNSA. The CDR3 sequence: CATGEVAARNIQYF. CDR3 nucleotide sequence: TGTGCCACCGGGGAAGTGGCGGCCAGAAACATTCAGTACTTC.

The chain joins TRBV7-8 to TRBJ1-4; D might be TRBD1 (6 bases). The V gene's germline CDR1 is SGHVS and CDR2 FQNEAQ. The CDR3 covers 13 residues. Between the trimmed V and J ends, which lost 4 bases and 7 bases, there was a span of 10 bases. The CDR3 DNA sequence: TGTGCCAGCAGCTCCTTAGGGGGTGAAAAACTGTTTTTT. Residues: CASSSLGGEKLFF. Together with reference TRBV7-8 and TRBJ1-4, the CDR3 gives the full variable domain: GAGVSQSPRYKVAKRGQDVALRCDPISGHVSLFWYQQALGQGPEFLTYFQNEAQLDKSGLPSDRFFAERPEGSVSTLKIQRTQQEDSAVYLCASSSLGGEKLFFGSGTQLSVL.

This clonotype appeared a few times. The chain has TRBV7-9 and TRBJ2-1, with D unresolved. In germline, CDR1 is SEHNR, CDR2 FQNEAQ (reference sequence). The length of the CDR3 is 13 residues. The V end was cut by 3 bases, the J end by 6 bases, with 9 bases between. The CDR3 sequence: CASSFSHGNEQFF. The DNA of the CDR3 is TGTGCCAGCAGCTTTTCCCACGGCAATGAGCAGTTCTTC.

This clonotype came up many times. The chain links TRBV7-9 to TRBJ1-1; D gene ambiguous. The CDR3 has 9 residues. Germline CDR1 and CDR2: SEHNR and FQNEAQ (reference sequence). The germline V and J ends were trimmed by 10 bases and 11 bases, with 11 bases remaining between them. In DNA, the CDR3 is TGTGCCACCCGCGATTGGGCTTTCTTT. Encoded protein: CATRDWAFF.

This clonotype was recorded a few times. The chain links TRBV12-3 or TRBV12-4 to TRBJ2-7, with D uncertain. V lost 5 bases to trimming and J lost 5 bases, with 4 bases between them. The CDR3 is 10 residues long. CDR3 coding DNA: TGTGCCAGCAGTCGAAACGAGCAGTACTTC. Its translation is CASSRNEQYF.

This clonotype was seen a few times. This chain joins TRBV4-1 and TRBJ2-7, with a weak D call TRBD1 (5 bases). Per germline, CDR1 MGHRA and CDR2 YSYEKL. This CDR3 spans 15 amino acids. V was clipped by 0 bases and J by 1 base, with 10 bases between them. CDR3 sequence (DNA): TGCGCCAGCAGCCAAGAGGAAGGGGAATCCTACGAGCAGTACTTC. Translating gives CASSQEEGESYEQYF.

The chain joins TRBV11-1 to TRBJ1-3; D not certain. Trimming pared 2 bases from V and 0 bases from J, leaving 11 bases between. Germline V gives CDR1 SGHAT, CDR2 FQDESV (reference sequence). This CDR3 is 16 amino acids long. CDR3 in amino acids: CASSLRGPASGNTIYF. In DNA, the CDR3 is TGTGCCAGCAGCTTAAGAGGGCCGGCCTCTGGAAACACCATATATTTT. The whole variable domain, filled in from reference TRBV11-1 and TRBJ1-3, reads EAEVAQSPRYKITEKSQAVAFWCDPISGHATLYWYRQILGQGPELLVQFQDESVVDDSQLPKDRFSAERLKGVDSTLKIQPAELGDSAMYLCASSLRGPASGNTIYFGEGSWLTVV.

For the CDR3, the DNA is TGTGCCAGCAGCTTGATACGGGGGAAAGATACGCAGTATTTT. This sequence encodes CASSLIRGKDTQYF. The chain recombines TRBV5-6 with TRBJ2-3; D is perhaps TRBD2 (6 bases). The germline gives CDR1 SGHDT, CDR2 YYEEEE. Between the trimmed V and J ends, which lost 1 base and 5 bases, there was a span of 11 bases. This CDR3 contains 14 residues.

The chain links TRBV6-1 to TRBJ1-5; TRBD1 might be the D (5 bases). The CDR3 length is 15 residues. The germline V and J ends were trimmed by 10 bases and 5 bases, with 21 bases remaining between them. From germline, CDR1 is MNHNS and CDR2 SASEGT. This CDR3 is CAIKYGAGWDQPQHF. CDR3 nucleotide sequence: TGTGCCATCAAATACGGGGCAGGGTGGGATCAGCCCCAGCATTTT.